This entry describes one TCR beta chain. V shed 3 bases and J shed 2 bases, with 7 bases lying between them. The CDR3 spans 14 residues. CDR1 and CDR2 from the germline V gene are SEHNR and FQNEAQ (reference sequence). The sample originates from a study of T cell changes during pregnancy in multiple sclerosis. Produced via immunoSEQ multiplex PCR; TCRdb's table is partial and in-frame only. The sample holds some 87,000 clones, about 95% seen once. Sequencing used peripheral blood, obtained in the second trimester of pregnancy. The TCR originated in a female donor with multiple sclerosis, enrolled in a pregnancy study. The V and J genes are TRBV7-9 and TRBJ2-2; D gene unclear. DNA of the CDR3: TGTGCCAGCAGCTTCCAGAAAAACACCGGGGAGCTGTTTTTT. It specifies CASSFQKNTGELFF.